These 13 T cell receptor beta chains were sequenced from one sample in a study of T-cell reconstitution after alpha-beta-depleted transplantation in children. TCRbeta library preparation incorporated unique molecular identifiers. TCRdb reprocessed the PCR reads via MiXCR and lists one record per CDR3 protein. Here the sample spans hundreds of thousands of distinct CDR3 sequences, more than 10% being singletons. This sample comprised PBMCs from the stem cell graft donor, obtained from the stem cell graft. These receptors originate from a human donor who donated a stem cell graft to a child with acute lymphoblastic leukemia.

In its sample, this clonotype was seen many times. The chain links TRBV5-1 to TRBJ2-3; D unresolved. Germline V lookup: CDR1 SGHRS, CDR2 YFSETQ. CDR3 length: 15 residues. The V end lost 5 bases, the J end lost 1 base, and 14 bases lay between the germline ends. In DNA, the CDR3 is TGCGCCAGCAGGCCCACTGGCCGCGGCACAGATACGCAGTATTTT. This translates into CASRPTGRGTDTQYF.

This clonotype was observed many times. This chain connects TRBV7-6 to TRBJ2-3; TRBD2 matches at 8 bases. J was trimmed by 0 bases and V by 5 bases; bases with no gene match: 7. The CDR3 loop spans 16 amino acids. Germline V gene data show CDR1 as SGHVS and CDR2 as FNYEAQ. CDR3 sequence reads: CASSLRTSPSTDTQYF. The CDR3 DNA reads as TGTGCCAGCAGCCTGCGGACTAGCCCTAGCACAGATACGCAGTATTTT.

This chain links TRBV7-9 with TRBJ2-5, with D unresolved. CDR1 is SEHNR, CDR2 FQNEAQ, per germline (reference sequence). The V and J ends lost 1 base and 3 bases respectively, with 9 bases between them. The CDR3 consists of 14 residues. The CDR3, as DNA: TGTGCCAGCAGCTTAGGGAACAGCAAAGAGACCCAGTACTTC. This encodes CASSLGNSKETQYF.

This clonotype appeared many times. The V and J genes are TRBV9 and TRBJ2-7; 9 nucleotides line up with TRBD1. Germline assignment: CDR1 SGDLS and CDR2 YYNGEE. Germline trimming cut 3 bases from V and 6 bases from J; bases unmatched to any gene: 4. The CDR3 consists of 13 residues. The CDR3 sequence: CASSERQGGEQYF. CDR3 in DNA: TGTGCCAGCAGCGAGAGACAGGGGGGCGAGCAGTACTTC.

There are a few counts of this clonotype. The CDR3 spells CASSTRQGRVAFF. DNA for the CDR3: TGTGCCAGCAGTACACGACAGGGCCGAGTCGCTTTCTTT. The chain joins TRBV27 to TRBJ1-1; 7 nucleotides line up with TRBD1. Per germline, CDR1 MNHEY and CDR2 SMNVEV (reference sequence). CDR3 size: 13 residues. The trim removed 5 bases at V and 11 bases at J, leaving 11 bases unmatched.

The V gene is TRBV5-4, the J gene TRBJ2-5, with D perhaps matching TRBD1 (5 bases). Deletions cut 0 bases from V and 4 bases from J, with 10 bases between. CDR3 length: 14 residues. Per the germline V gene, CDR1 is SGHNT and CDR2 is YYREEE (reference sequence). The CDR3 DNA sequence: TGTGCCAGCAGCTTGGGGCAGGGCCTAGAGACCCAGTACTTC. This gives the protein CASSLGQGLETQYF.

This clonotype appeared many times. The rearrangement joins TRBV7-8 to TRBJ1-1, with no clear D. The V end lost 5 bases, the J end lost 1 base, and 14 bases lay between the germline ends. The germline gives CDR1 SGHVS, CDR2 FQNEAQ. The CDR3 runs to 15 residues. CDR3 loop: CASSPPGRANTEAFF. The CDR3 DNA reads as TGTGCCAGCAGCCCGCCCGGACGGGCGAACACTGAAGCTTTCTTT.

The table lists this clonotype with many counts. The chain is built from TRBV7-9 and TRBJ2-2; 9 nucleotides align to TRBD1. There are 15 residues in the CDR3. The V gene's germline CDR1 is SEHNR and CDR2 FQNEAQ (reference sequence). Losses at the gene ends were 6 bases for V and 7 bases for J; bases not matched to a gene: 9. CDR3 nucleotides: TGTGCCAGCAGACCACCGGGACAGGGTATCGGGGAGCTGTTTTTT. As protein: CASRPPGQGIGELFF.

This clonotype has at least ten counts. The chain joins TRBV6-5 to TRBJ1-2; 8 nucleotides line up with TRBD1. V lost 0 bases and J lost 5; bases outside the gene matches: 8. Germline V lookup: CDR1 MNHEY, CDR2 SVGAGI. The CDR3 consists of 16 residues. The CDR3 region has the DNA TGTGCCAGCAGTTACTCCTGGGACAGGAGATTTTATGGCTACACCTTC. Translating it yields CASSYSWDRRFYGYTF.

Ten or more counts support this clonotype. The rearrangement joins TRBV9 to TRBJ2-7, with 8 positions matching TRBD1. V lost 4 bases and J lost 3; bases outside the gene matches: 18. From germline, CDR1 is SGDLS and CDR2 YYNGEE. The CDR3 covers 18 residues. In DNA, the CDR3 is TGTGCCAGCAGCCCTAGCACTGGTGGGACAGGACCCTACTACGAGCAGTACTTC. Translation gives CASSPSTGGTGPYYEQYF.

In this sample, this clonotype turned up many times. V and J are TRBV7-9 and TRBJ2-7; D ambiguous. V shed 5 bases and J shed 3 bases, with 11 bases lying between them. This CDR3 comprises 13 residues. Germline V gene data show CDR1 as SEHNR and CDR2 as FQNEAQ (reference sequence). Here the CDR3 DNA reads TGTGCCAGCAGCGCCCCTAATAACTACGAGCAGTACTTC. Amino acids: CASSAPNNYEQYF.

There are many counts of this clonotype. CDR3: CASSPGNVGYTF. The DNA of the CDR3 is TGCGCCAGCAGCCCAGGGAACGTTGGCTACACCTTC. This chain links TRBV5-1 with TRBJ1-2; maybe TRBD1 (5 bases). CDR1 is SGHRS and CDR2 is YFSETQ in the germline V gene. V was trimmed by 4 bases and J by 7 bases, leaving 11 bases between them. The CDR3 length is 12 residues.

The V call is TRBV7-2, the J call TRBJ2-7; the D gene is possibly TRBD2 (6 bases). The CDR3 totals 13 residues. Deletions cut 5 bases from V and 3 bases from J, with 11 bases between. From germline, CDR1 is SGHTA and CDR2 FQGNSA. The CDR3 nucleotides read TGTGCCAGCAGCCAAACTAGCATCTACGAGCAGTACTTC. It is translated as CASSQTSIYEQYF.